These T cell receptor beta chains were read from a single sample in a study of blood T cell repertoires in COVID-19. Assay used: immunoSEQ multiplex PCR; TCRdb lists only in-frame clones, some missing. The sample consists of around 170,000 clones, about 77% of them appearing once. Material: peripheral blood. All receptors come from a woman aged 80 or older with acute or convalescent COVID-19. Both conserved end residues are trimmed from each CDR3. Each record gives: J gene, V gene, D gene, CDR3 protein. A D gene is named only where the DNA matches it firmly.

J: TRBJ1-6; V: TRBV2; D: .; CDR3: ASQLAGTNSPLH
J: TRBJ2-1; V: TRBV7-2; D: TRBD2; CDR3: ASSSTLAGGTYEQF
J: TRBJ1-3; V: TRBV11-2; D: .; CDR3: ASSLFESLSGNTIY
J: TRBJ1-5; V: TRBV10-3; D: .; CDR3: AISDRVDQPQH
J: TRBJ1-1; V: TRBV6-5; D: TRBD1; CDR3: ASSWTGRITEAF
J: TRBJ2-3; V: TRBV7-2; D: .; CDR3: ASSPSRTTDTQY
J: TRBJ2-5; V: TRBV6-6; D: .; CDR3: ASSSDSISSQY
J: TRBJ1-2; V: TRBV6-1; D: .; CDR3: ASSEWQFYGYT
J: TRBJ1-2; V: TRBV5-4; D: TRBD1; CDR3: ASSLGQGAEGYT
J: TRBJ2-7; V: TRBV3-1/TRBV3-2; D: .; CDR3: ASSQNVQSYEQY
J: TRBJ2-1; V: TRBV11-2; D: TRBD1; CDR3: ASSLDGQEPGFSYNEQF
J: TRBJ2-7; V: TRBV6-5; D: TRBD1; CDR3: ASRQGYEQY
J: TRBJ2-7; V: TRBV3-1/TRBV3-2; D: .; CDR3: ASSRHLQGQGYEQY
J: TRBJ2-1; V: TRBV23-1; D: TRBD1; CDR3: ASSHSDRAKGNEQF
J: TRBJ1-2; V: TRBV7-2; D: TRBD1; CDR3: ASNSRQGDGYT
J: TRBJ2-2; V: TRBV7-8; D: TRBD2; CDR3: ASSPRLAGGPSTGELF
J: TRBJ1-1; V: TRBV6-5; D: .; CDR3: ASSYSRGAGTEAF
J: TRBJ1-2; V: TRBV7-9; D: TRBD1; CDR3: ASSPGTGTYGYT
J: TRBJ1-4; V: TRBV30; D: .; CDR3: AWSKDSGELF
J: TRBJ2-7; V: TRBV14; D: .; CDR3: ASSQARGYYEQY
J: TRBJ1-2; V: TRBV7-2; D: .; CDR3: ASSFDRNYGYT
J: TRBJ1-2; V: TRBV5-1; D: .; CDR3: ASSWGPGNYGYT
J: TRBJ1-5; V: TRBV15; D: TRBD1; CDR3: ATSGQGGLDQPQH
J: TRBJ1-3; V: TRBV7-9; D: TRBD1; CDR3: ASSPDRRDHSGNTIY
J: TRBJ2-4; V: TRBV5-1; D: .; CDR3: ASSLGGGMGQNIQY
J: TRBJ1-2; V: TRBV3-1/TRBV3-2; D: .; CDR3: ASSPPVRNYGYT
J: TRBJ2-7; V: TRBV5-1; D: TRBD1; CDR3: ASSLEQGGAYEQY
J: TRBJ2-3; V: TRBV6-5; D: TRBD1; CDR3: ASRPGGQGTDTQY
J: TRBJ1-3; V: TRBV7-8; D: .; CDR3: ASSPTGNTIY
J: TRBJ2-2; V: TRBV5-1; D: .; CDR3: ASSLETANTGELF
J: TRBJ2-7; V: TRBV11-1; D: TRBD1; CDR3: ASTPQTGGNYEQY
J: TRBJ1-3; V: TRBV30; D: .; CDR3: AWSTGLSSGNTIY
J: TRBJ2-1; V: TRBV18; D: .; CDR3: ASSSYGRGNEQF
J: TRBJ2-5; V: TRBV18; D: TRBD1; CDR3: ASSPPRTGVVQETQY
J: TRBJ2-3; V: TRBV25-1; D: TRBD2; CDR3: ASATSGGADTQY
J: TRBJ1-4; V: TRBV5-1; D: .; CDR3: ASSLDQGDEKLF
J: TRBJ2-5; V: TRBV28; D: TRBD2; CDR3: ASTGTSGPQETQY
J: TRBJ1-4; V: TRBV30; D: .; CDR3: AWSTRGEKLF
J: TRBJ2-3; V: TRBV2; D: .; CDR3: ASTPAPGRSNTQY
J: TRBJ1-3; V: TRBV15; D: TRBD1; CDR3: ATSRGETGASGNTIY
J: TRBJ2-1; V: TRBV5-1; D: .; CDR3: ASSPPEGGQNNEQF